Following are 8 T cell receptor beta chains from one sample sequenced in a study of technical replicates of blood from several donors. The table came from immunoSEQ multiplex PCR; TCRdb's copy has only in-frame clones and leaves some out. The table includes about 80,000 clones, 94% detected once. What was sequenced was T cells isolated from PBMCs. Receptors were obtained from a human donor in good health.

This clone was counted only a few times. This chain links TRBV11-3 with TRBJ2-2; D perhaps matches TRBD1 (5 bases). This CDR3 comprises 13 residues. In germline, CDR1 is SGHNT, CDR2 YENEEA. The V gene lost 2 bases and the J gene lost 7 bases, with 8 bases spanning the gap. The CDR3 spells CASSLQGSGELFF. The CDR3 DNA is TGTGCCAGCAGCTTACAGGGAAGCGGGGAGCTGTTTTTT. Together with reference TRBV11-3 and TRBJ2-2, the CDR3 gives the full variable domain: EAGVVQSPRYKIIEKKQPVAFWCNPISGHNTLYWYLQNLGQGPELLIRYENEEAVDDSQLPKDRFSAERLKGVDSTLKIQPAELGDSAVYLCASSLQGSGELFFGEGSRLTVL.

The chain carries TRBV4-1 and TRBJ2-7; D is undetermined. The V gene's germline CDR1 is MGHRA and CDR2 YSYEKL. Trimming pared 1 base from V and 0 bases from J, leaving 4 bases between. The CDR3 is made up of 13 amino acids. The CDR3: CASSQVISYEQYF. CDR3 nucleotides: TGCGCCAGCAGCCAAGTTATCTCCTACGAGCAGTACTTC.

This clone occurred a few times. In nucleotides, the CDR3 is TGTGCCAGTAGTATAGCTAGCGGGAGCTACGAGCAGTACTTC. Translating it yields CASSIASGSYEQYF. The rearrangement joins TRBV19 to TRBJ2-7, with 10 bases lining up with TRBD2. Germline V lookup: CDR1 LNHDA, CDR2 SQIVND (reference sequence). V gave up 1 base and J gave up 3 bases; unmatched junction bases: 0. The length of the CDR3 is 14 residues.

This clone appeared a single time. The J gene is TRBJ2-1, the V gene TRBV5-6; TRBD2 agrees at 11 bases. Trimming at V came to 2 bases and at J to 6 bases, leaving 1 base not matched to a gene. This CDR3 is 14 amino acids long. Germline CDR1 is SGHDT and CDR2 is YYEEEE. CDR3 loop: CASSLLAGVNEQFF. The CDR3 DNA reads as TGTGCCAGCAGCTTACTAGCGGGAGTCAATGAGCAGTTCTTC.

The chain joins TRBV27 to TRBJ2-1; perhaps TRBD1 as D (6 bases). Germline CDR1 reads MNHEY; CDR2 reads SMNVEV (reference sequence). The CDR3 totals 14 residues. V was clipped by 6 bases and J by 4 bases, with 13 bases between them. The CDR3 DNA reads TGTGCCAGCAGGGGGGCGGTAAGATACAATGAGCAGTTCTTC. Protein sequence: CASRGAVRYNEQFF.

V and J are TRBV23-1 and TRBJ2-1; 7 positions agree with TRBD2. TRBV23-1 counts as an open reading frame of uncertain function. The CDR3 consists of 16 residues. The V and J ends lost 10 bases and 6 bases, in that order; junction bases with no gene match: 18. The CDR3 DNA is TGCGCCACCCTTTATATCGGGGGGAGAGGGTGCAATGAGCAGTTCTTC. This sequence encodes CATLYIGGRGCNEQFF.

The V gene is TRBV5-6, the J gene TRBJ1-1; a weak D match, TRBD1 (6 bases). This CDR3 spans 14 amino acids. Trimming cost V 6 bases and J 1 base, with 13 bases left between them. Germline V gene sequence: CDR1 SGHDT, CDR2 YYEEEE. The CDR3 DNA sequence: TGTGCCAGCACGTCATTGGACAGGAACACTGAAGCTTTCTTT. Translated, it gives CASTSLDRNTEAFF.

This clone was counted only a few times. V usage is TRBV11-2 and J usage is TRBJ2-5, with no clear D. The germline V gene encodes CDR1 SGHAT and CDR2 FQNNGV. The V gene lost 5 bases and the J gene lost 1 base, with 8 bases spanning the gap. This CDR3 is 13 amino acids long. The CDR3 DNA reads TGTGCCAGCAGCATAGGAGTCCAAGAGACCCAGTACTTC. The encoded protein is CASSIGVQETQYF. Full variable domain (outside the CDR3, taken from reference TRBV11-2 and TRBJ2-5): EAGVAQSPRYKIIEKRQSVAFWCNPISGHATLYWYQQILGQGPKLLIQFQNNGVVDDSQLPKDRFSAERLKGVDSTLKIQPAKLEDSAVYLCASSIGVQETQYFGPGTRLLVL.